Sequencing of this T cell receptor beta chain was carried out in a study of regulatory T cells in long-lasting Graves disease. Study-level points and caveats: Persistent cases favored TRBV28, TRBJ1-2 and TRBJ2-5. Persistent cases of Graves' showed reduced TCR diversity relative to newly diagnosed patients.

Trimming pared 4 bases from V and 8 bases from J, leaving 19 bases between. CDR3 length: 15 amino acids. Germline CDR1 SGHRS, CDR2 YFSETQ. Arm-PCR with iRepertoire HTBI primers amplified the CDR3 regions for these TCR beta libraries. TCRdb recomputed calls from the multiplex PCR reads with MiXCR, one row per CDR3 protein. The sample includes roughly 450,000 distinct CDR3 sequences, 20% to 25% of them seen just once. This clonotype was recorded many times. The antigen is unknown. Documented time point: persistent/refractory GD, antithyroid drugs over 5 years with positive TRAb. PBMCs provided the RNA from which the TCR library was made.

Specimen: peripheral blood mononuclear cells (PBMCs), collected when the disease was refractory, from a patient treated with antithyroid drugs. The TCR was taken from a female donor with Graves disease. This chain joins TRBV5-1 and TRBJ2-4; D might be TRBD1 (6 bases). CDR3 nucleotides: TGCGCCAGCAGCCCTACAGGGTCCGGACGAGACATTCAGTACTTC. Translating it yields CASSPTGSGRDIQYF.